Listed below are T cell receptor beta chains from one sample, sequenced in a study of cytomegalovirus exposure and HLA in healthy donors. The repertoire was sequenced with immunoSEQ multiplex PCR; TCRdb's copy has only in-frame clones and lacks some. Among tens of thousands of clones listed, about 96% were seen once. Sequenced input: PBMCs. These receptors all stem from a man aged 18 to 29 in good health and CMV-seropositive. Both conserved end residues are part of each CDR3. The D gene is left open where the match is weak. Expanded clones are given a class, and other clones once, few, many or no size at all.

d_call,v_call,clone_size,j_call,cdr3_aa,cdr3_nt
TRBD1,TRBV19,-,TRBJ2-7,CASGTGTGVDLDEQYF,TGTGCCAGTGGAACCGGGACAGGGGTCGACCTAGACGAGCAGTACTTC
-,TRBV7-2,-,TRBJ1-2,CASSLTSSNYGYTF,TGTGCCAGCAGCTTGACAAGTTCTAACTATGGCTACACCTTC
-,TRBV27,once,TRBJ2-5,CASSPRPQARLQETQYF,TGTGCCAGCAGTCCACGCCCCCAAGCGCGGTTACAAGAGACCCAGTACTTC
-,TRBV11-2,-,TRBJ2-7,CASSRVGDEQYF,TGTGCCAGCAGCCGAGTAGGAGACGAGCAGTACTTC
TRBD1,TRBV6-1,-,TRBJ1-1,CASSEGQLNTEAFF,TGTGCCAGCAGTGAGGGACAGTTAAACACTGAAGCTTTCTTT
TRBD1,TRBV5-1,-,TRBJ2-7,CASSFGQVSYEQYF,TGCGCCAGCAGCTTCGGACAGGTATCGTACGAGCAGTACTTC
TRBD1,TRBV5-5,-,TRBJ2-7,CASSPQGVDEQYF,TGTGCCAGCAGCCCCCAGGGGGTGGACGAGCAGTACTTC
TRBD1,TRBV2,-,TRBJ1-4,CASSYRGEKLFF,TGTGCCAGCAGTTACAGGGGTGAAAAACTGTTTTTT
TRBD2,TRBV5-1,-,TRBJ2-7,CASARAGTSGIYEQYF,TGCGCCAGCGCCCGCGCCGGGACTAGCGGGATTTACGAGCAGTACTTC
TRBD2,TRBV7-9,-,TRBJ2-1,CASSLGVAGVIEQFF,TGTGCCAGCAGCTTAGGGGTAGCGGGAGTGATTGAGCAGTTCTTC
-,TRBV6-1,once,TRBJ1-2,CASSQGGIAYGYTF,TGTGCCAGCAGCCAGGGAGGGATAGCGTATGGCTACACCTTC
-,TRBV18,-,TRBJ2-7,CASSRGRGEEQYF,TGTGCCAGCTCACGGGGTCGGGGAGAAGAGCAGTACTTC
-,TRBV6-1,-,TRBJ2-2,CASSWDSEGTGELFF,TGTGCCAGCAGCTGGGACTCCGAAGGCACCGGGGAGCTGTTTTTT
-,TRBV19,-,TRBJ1-1,CATIDTMNTEAFF,TGTGCCACCATCGACACCATGAACACTGAAGCTTTCTTT
TRBD1,TRBV28,once,TRBJ2-7,CASSEDRVPYEQYF,TGTGCCAGCAGTGAAGACAGGGTCCCCTACGAGCAGTACTTC
-,TRBV9,-,TRBJ1-1,CASSADRNTEAFF,TGTGCCAGCAGCGCAGACAGGAACACTGAAGCTTTCTTT
TRBD1,TRBV30,-,TRBJ1-3,CAWSVRGGSGNTIYF,TGTGCCTGGAGTGTAAGAGGGGGCTCGGGAAACACCATATATTTT
TRBD2,TRBV28,-,TRBJ2-2,CASRVSLAGVGTGELFF,TGTGCCAGCAGAGTATCTCTAGCGGGAGTGGGCACCGGGGAGCTGTTTTTT
-,TRBV27,-,TRBJ1-1,CASSLLGGVFTEAFF,TGTGCCAGCAGTTTACTTGGGGGCGTATTCACTGAAGCTTTCTTT
-,TRBV6-6,-,TRBJ2-1,CASSSFNEQFF,TGTGCCAGCAGTTCCTTCAATGAGCAGTTCTTC
TRBD1,TRBV6-5,-,TRBJ1-2,CASSSPGGDGYGYTF,TGTGCCAGCAGTTCCCCAGGGGGCGACGGCTATGGCTACACCTTC
-,TRBV5-1,-,TRBJ2-2,CASSLGRVTGGELFF,TGCGCCAGCAGCTTGGGCAGGGTTACAGGCGGGGAGCTGTTTTTT
-,TRBV5-1,-,TRBJ1-1,CASSFRGEAFF,TGCGCCAGCAGCTTTCGAGGTGAAGCTTTCTTT
TRBD1,TRBV28,-,TRBJ1-5,CASSFIPGQGSNQPQHF,TGTGCCAGCAGTTTTATACCGGGACAGGGGTCCAATCAGCCCCAGCATTTT
-,TRBV19,once,TRBJ1-2,CASINNRENYGYTF,TGTGCCAGTATTAATAACAGGGAGAACTATGGCTACACCTTC
-,TRBV10-3,-,TRBJ2-7,CAISGGNYEQYF,TGTGCCATCAGCGGGGGAAACTACGAGCAGTACTTC
TRBD1,TRBV29-1,-,TRBJ2-7,CSVVTGGLTTYEQYF,TGCAGCGTCGTCACAGGGGGCCTAACTACCTACGAGCAGTACTTC
-,TRBV28,-,TRBJ1-3,CASRPPGGRSSGNTIYF,TGTGCCAGCAGGCCCCCCGGAGGCCGCAGCTCTGGAAACACCATATATTTT
-,TRBV12-1,-,TRBJ2-1,CASSFQLAGSYNEQFF,TGTGCCAGCAGCTTTCAGCTAGCGGGGTCCTACAATGAGCAGTTCTTC
-,TRBV28,-,TRBJ2-6,CASTLGGWSSGANVLTF,TGTGCCAGCACCCTGGGGGGATGGAGCTCTGGGGCCAACGTCCTGACTTTC
-,TRBV2,-,TRBJ2-5,CASSRLVSARETQYF,TGTGCCAGCAGTAGACTAGTCTCGGCGAGAGAGACCCAGTACTTC
-,TRBV29-1,-,TRBJ2-5,CSVVSARIQETQYF,TGCAGCGTTGTGTCGGCCAGGATCCAAGAGACCCAGTACTTC
-,TRBV18,-,TRBJ1-1,CASSRQSTEAFF,TGTGCCAGCTCACGACAGAGCACTGAAGCTTTCTTT
-,TRBV6-1,-,TRBJ2-1,CASSGTQGNEQFF,TGTGCCAGCAGTGGTACTCAGGGGAATGAGCAGTTCTTC
TRBD2,TRBV5-1,-,TRBJ2-7,CASSLSASGSGVNEQYF,TGCGCCAGCAGCTTGAGCGCTAGCGGGAGTGGTGTCAACGAGCAGTACTTC
TRBD1,TRBV10-3,-,TRBJ1-2,CAISARQGTPMYGYTF,TGTGCCATCAGTGCCCGACAGGGGACCCCGATGTATGGCTACACCTTC
TRBD1,TRBV4-1,-,TRBJ1-3,CASSRTRDRGSHFTGNTIYF,TGCGCCAGCAGCCGTACACGGGACAGGGGTTCTCATTTTACTGGAAACACCATATATTTT
TRBD1,TRBV25-1,-,TRBJ2-7,CASTGTGLSSYEQYF,TGTGCCAGCACCGGGACAGGGTTATCATCCTACGAGCAGTACTTC
-,TRBV5-6,-,TRBJ2-7,CASSQQGTGWKQYF,TGTGCCAGCAGTCAACAGGGTACAGGTTGGAAGCAGTACTTC
TRBD2,TRBV6-1,-,TRBJ2-7,CASSELLAGNYEQYF,TGTGCCAGCAGTGAACTACTAGCGGGGAACTACGAGCAGTACTTC
-,TRBV19,-,TRBJ2-1,CASSFVSRGPNEQFF,TGTGCCAGTAGTTTCGTGTCGCGGGGACCCAATGAGCAGTTCTTC
-,TRBV27,-,TRBJ2-7,CASRGLPRHYEQYF,TGTGCCAGCAGGGGACTCCCCAGGCACTACGAGCAGTACTTC